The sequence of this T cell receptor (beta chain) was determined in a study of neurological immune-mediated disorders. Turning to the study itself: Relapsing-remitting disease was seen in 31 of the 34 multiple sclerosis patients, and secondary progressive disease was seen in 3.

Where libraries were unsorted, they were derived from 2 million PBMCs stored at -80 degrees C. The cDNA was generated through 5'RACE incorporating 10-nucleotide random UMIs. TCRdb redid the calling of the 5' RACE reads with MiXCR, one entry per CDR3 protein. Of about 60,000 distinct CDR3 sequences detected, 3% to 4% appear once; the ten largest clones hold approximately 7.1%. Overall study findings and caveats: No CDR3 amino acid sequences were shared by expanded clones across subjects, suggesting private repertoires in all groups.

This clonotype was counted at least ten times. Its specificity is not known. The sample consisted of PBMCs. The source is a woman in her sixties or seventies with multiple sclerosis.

CDR3 sequence reads: CAIRAGGGEQYF. DNA of the CDR3: TGTGCCATCCGGGCAGGGGGCGGGGAGCAGTACTTC. J is TRBJ2-7 and V is TRBV10-3, with TRBD1 identical over 8 bases. This CDR3 is 12 amino acids long. The V and J ends lost 8 bases and 7 bases, in that order; junction bases with no gene match: 7. Germline loops: CDR1 ENHRY, CDR2 SYGVKD.